This entry features one T cell receptor (beta chain) sequence. The antigen is unknown. An end of the junction differs from the germline gene, which may be a read error. This CDR3 is built from 15 residues. Germline CDR1 SGHRS, CDR2 YFSETQ. Sequenced material consisted of expressed TCRB transcripts (all of the isolated RNA was reverse transcribed). Some clones are missing from TCRdb's copy, which holds only in-frame ones; the method was immunoSEQ multiplex PCR. The repertoire has hundreds of thousands of clones, roughly 31% of them found once; the top ten carry about 0.06%. This record belongs to a study of beta chain features in type 1 diabetes. About 100 mL of blood, on average, came from one heparinised draw per donor. Sorted CD4+ subsets: naive, central memory, regulatory, stem cell-like memory (CD45RO/CCR7/CD25/CD127/CD95/CD27 panel). Without exception, sorted populations had purity beyond 98%. General observations from the study: It was possible that PCR favored shorter templates, equally so in patients and controls.

V and J are TRBV5-1 and TRBJ2-3, with D maybe TRBD1 (7 bases). Sequencing was carried out using naive CD4+ T cells from blood. This TCR came from a young man in good health. The CDR3, as DNA: TGCGCCAGCAGCCTCGACAGGGCGGCGCGGCCAGGGCGGGAATTT. Its protein is CASSLDRAARPGREF. Together with reference TRBV5-1 and TRBJ2-3, the CDR3 gives the full variable domain: KAGVTQTPRYLIKTRGQQVTLSCSPISGHRSVSWYQQTPGQGLQFLFEYFSETQRNKGNFPGRFSGRQFSNSRSEMNVSTLELGDSALYLCASSLDRAARPGREFGPGTRLTVL.